This TCR beta chain was retrieved from a study of beta chain bispecific antibodies for T cell cancers (dated by TCRdb to about 2021). As for the study more broadly: After T cells from healthy donors were cocultured with bispecific antibodies and T cell leukemia lines, the researchers used TRBV sequencing of the cells that survived to measure how much each TRBV family was depleted. Surface TRBV12 (TRBV12-3) was expressed by Jurkat cells, and surface TRBV5-5 was expressed by HPB-ALL cells. Summary of the overall study and its limitations: Cross-reactivity of the anti-TRBV5-5 antibody with TRBV5-6 was attributed to high sequence similarity between the two genes. Every sequenced sample contained a mix of leukemia cell line cells and normal T cells, and most targeted TRBV signal came from the leukemia cells rather than from the normal T cells. Apart from the targeted and closely related genes, all other TRBV family members appeared to be unaffected by the TRBV-directed bispecific antibodies. Relative to anti-CD19, the TRBV12-3 share of total TRBV signal was reduced by 98% to 99% after anti-TRBV12 exposure, whereas a nonsignificant over 30% decrease was observed for TRBV12-4.

Here V drops 5 bases and J drops 0 bases, and the junction holds 19 bases not matched to any gene. CDR1 and CDR2, looked up from the germline V gene (reference sequence), are MNHNY and SVGAGI. The CDR3, cysteine through phenylalanine, is 21 amino acids long. Of the read, only the CDR3 DNA is kept; its 63 bases are in frame from base 1. The meaning of the sample's treatment or condition label: alpha-V12: anti-TRBV12 scFv linked to anti-CD3 scFv. T cells were expanded from blood mononuclear cells with anti-CD3 antibody OKT3 or CD3/CD28 Dynabeads for approximately 3 days. The anti-TRBV12 bispecific sample was derived from a coculture of Jurkat leukemia cells with normal T cells and was compared against an anti-CD19 bispecific control coculture. The culture conditions for expanded T cells were RPMI 1640 plus 10% fetal bovine serum, recombinant human IL-2 (about 100 IU/ml) and IL-7 (about 5 ng/ml). Each coculture mixed around 50,000 target cells and around 50,000 normal T cells with bispecific antibody in approximately 93 ul and was incubated at 37 degrees C for roughly 16 hours. Each bispecific antibody was composed of two single-chain variable fragments, which were expressed in a single-chain diabody format with a His tag. Effector T cells were obtained from healthy human donors, and peripheral blood mononuclear cells were isolated from leukapheresis samples by Ficoll density gradient centrifugation.

Unique molecular identifier barcodes were incorporated into the libraries and were used for clonotype quantification. Qiagen AllPrep DNA/RNA Micro kits were used to isolate total RNA, and an Agilent TapeStation was used to check RNA quality. TCR beta libraries were constructed by 5' RACE, in which cDNA synthesis was followed by two PCR steps with TCR beta constant-region gene-specific primers. Sequencing of the TCR beta libraries was performed on an Illumina MiSeq platform. The study's processing was this. MIGEC, MiXCR and VDJtools were used to process the reads. To get a clonotype's frequency, the unique molecular identifiers belonging to that clonotype were divided by all unique molecular identifiers in the sample. Nonfunctional TRBV genes classified in IMGT as pseudogenes or open reading frames, for example TRBV1, TRBV12-1 and TRBV21, were left out. TCRdb ran its own pipeline on the public reads, namely fastp trimming at Q25 and MiXCR clone calling, and kept in-frame beta chains. Identical CDR3 protein sequences are pooled into one entry, listed with their most common genes and DNA. The V and J calls, along with clone size, are taken from TCRdb and not from the paper's own processing. In all, the sample holds about 20,000 distinct CDR3 sequences, and about 2% of those were seen once. About 4.9% of the sample is in the top ten clones.

On this clonotype: Its antigen is still unknown. There are no base qualities to consult, and no much larger clone falls within one base.

The source of this sequence is a human donor in good health. Some clones in this sample may be carry-over from other donors' samples. The rearranged chain carries TRBV6-6 and TRBJ1-6; 7 bases in between match TRBD1. The sequencing used healthy donor T cells cultured with leukemia cells, collected from a culture containing a bispecific antibody targeting TCR Vbeta12. Read as DNA, the sequence is TGTGCCAGCAGTCAAACCCAACCTGACAGGGCGCGGAGCTCCTATAATTCACCCCTCCACTTT. It is translated as CASSQTQPDRARSSYNSPLHF.